The 30 T cell receptor beta chains given below trace back to one sample, sequenced in a study of cytomegalovirus exposure and HLA in healthy donors. Data came from immunoSEQ multiplex PCR; TCRdb stores just in-frame clones and leaves some out. Of roughly 70,000 clones listed, 85% to 95% are singletons. The specimen sequenced was PBMCs. The receptors here all came from a man aged 18 to 30 in good health and CMV-seropositive.

The V gene is TRBV19, the J gene TRBJ1-5; 7 nucleotides match TRBD1. The CDR3 is 12 amino acids. Germline CDR1 LNHDA, CDR2 SQIVND (reference sequence). Losses at the gene ends were 6 bases for V and 7 bases for J; bases not matched to a gene: 3. The CDR3 loop reads CASSHRGQPQHF. In nucleotides, the CDR3 is TGTGCCAGTAGCCACAGGGGACAGCCCCAGCATTTT.

This chain links TRBV5-1 with TRBJ2-5; 8 nucleotides align to TRBD1. V was pared by 5 bases and J by 2 bases, with 2 bases of the junction left unmatched. The CDR3 consists of 13 residues. CDR1 is SGHRS, CDR2 YFSETQ, per germline. The CDR3 sequence: CASSGTGQETQYF. CDR3 in DNA: TGCGCCAGCAGTGGGACAGGTCAAGAGACCCAGTACTTC.

The rearrangement links TRBV6-5 to TRBJ1-1, with TRBD1 matching over 7 bases. Germline lookup yields CDR1 MNHEY and CDR2 SVGAGI. Germline trimming cut 2 bases from V and 4 bases from J; bases unmatched to any gene: 4. This CDR3 region has 14 residues. CDR3 loop: CASSYGRGTTEAFF. DNA of the CDR3: TGTGCCAGCAGTTACGGCAGGGGGACCACTGAAGCTTTCTTT.

For this clone: One end of the junction fails to match germline, which may point to a read error. The V call is TRBV5-1, the J call TRBJ1-2, with a possible D match to TRBD1 (6 bases). This CDR3 is 15 amino acids long. Germline V CDR1 and CDR2: SGHRS, YFSETQ. The CDR3 DNA reads as TGCGCCAGCAGCTTAGGCGCGTTATGGGGGGGGCAACCCCACTTC. This sequence encodes CASSLGALWGGQPHF.

This clone was observed a single time. The rearrangement joins TRBV5-1 to TRBJ2-2; 7 bases line up with TRBD1. There are 16 residues in the CDR3. The ends lost 2 bases at V and 2 bases at J; junction bases unmatched: 6. Germline assignment: CDR1 SGHRS and CDR2 YFSETQ. In nucleotides, the CDR3 is TGCGCCAGCAGCTTAGGGAACAGGGGTAACACCGGGGAGCTGTTTTTT. This sequence encodes CASSLGNRGNTGELFF. The whole variable domain, filled in from reference TRBV5-1 and TRBJ2-2, reads KAGVTQTPRYLIKTRGQQVTLSCSPISGHRSVSWYQQTPGQGLQFLFEYFSETQRNKGNFPGRFSGRQFSNSRSEMNVSTLELGDSALYLCASSLGNRGNTGELFFGEGSRLTVL.

This clone showed up just once. This chain joins TRBV19 and TRBJ1-1, with TRBD1 identical over 8 bases. The J segment lost 0 bases and the V segment lost 4 bases, leaving 4 bases of the junction unmatched. Germline CDR1 LNHDA, CDR2 SQIVND (reference sequence). The CDR3 is 15 residues long. The CDR3 DNA is TGTGCCAGTAGTAAAGGGGACAGGTTGAACACTGAAGCTTTCTTT. It is translated as CASSKGDRLNTEAFF.

The chain employs TRBV6-6 and TRBJ2-3, with 7 bases identical to TRBD1. The V and J ends lost 0 bases and 7 bases, in that order; junction bases with no gene match: 4. Looked up from germline, CDR1 is MNHNY and CDR2 is SVGAGI (reference sequence). The CDR3 covers 14 residues. CDR3: CASSYSTGRNTQYF. CDR3 DNA sequence: TGTGCCAGCAGTTACTCGACAGGGAGAAATACGCAGTATTTT.

The V and J genes are TRBV4-1 and TRBJ2-3, with 11 bases aligning to TRBD1. The CDR3 is 18 amino acids. After removal of 0 bases from V and 5 bases from J, the junction contained 10 bases not matched to a gene. The germline V gene has CDR1 MGHRA and CDR2 YSYEKL. Here the CDR3 reads CASSQDGVGQGAIDTQYF. In DNA form, the CDR3 reads TGCGCCAGCAGCCAAGATGGGGTAGGACAGGGGGCAATAGATACGCAGTATTTT.

This sequence joins TRBV29-1 and TRBJ2-7; D is possibly TRBD1 (5 bases). The CDR3 runs to 13 residues. The germline CDR1 and CDR2 sequences are SQVTM and ANQGSEA. Trimming removed 4 bases at V and 6 bases at J, with 16 bases between. CDR3 sequence: CSVVVSRALEQYF. For the CDR3, the DNA is TGCAGCGTTGTAGTGTCCAGGGCTCTCGAGCAGTACTTC.

The chain has TRBV19 and TRBJ2-7; 11 nucleotides line up with TRBD2. Germline V lookup: CDR1 LNHDA, CDR2 SQIVND (reference sequence). J gave up 4 bases and V 3 bases, and 2 bases lay outside the gene matches. CDR3 length: 14 residues. The CDR3 region is CASSIGTSGYEQYF. In DNA, the CDR3 is TGTGCCAGTAGTATCGGGACTAGCGGTTACGAGCAGTACTTC.

The CDR3 region is CASSVSSRTPDTQYF. The CDR3 coding sequence is TGTGCCAGCAGCGTTTCATCCAGAACCCCAGATACGCAGTATTTT. V gene TRBV9 combines with J gene TRBJ2-3; D gene ambiguous. V shed 2 bases and J shed 4 bases, with 14 bases lying between them. This CDR3 has 15 amino acids. In germline, CDR1 is SGDLS, CDR2 YYNGEE.

The V and J genes are TRBV7-8 and TRBJ2-5; the match to TRBD2 covers 7 bases. Germline assignment: CDR1 SGHVS and CDR2 FQNEAQ. CDR3 size: 13 residues. The ends lost 3 bases at V and 5 bases at J; junction bases unmatched: 3. The CDR3 reads CASSLPGGETQYF. As DNA, the CDR3 is TGTGCCAGCAGCTTGCCGGGAGGCGAGACCCAGTACTTC. Full variable domain (missing parts from reference TRBV7-8 and TRBJ2-5): GAGVSQSPRYKVAKRGQDVALRCDPISGHVSLFWYQQALGQGPEFLTYFQNEAQLDKSGLPSDRFFAERPEGSVSTLKIQRTQQEDSAVYLCASSLPGGETQYFGPGTRLLVL.

This sequence joins TRBV6-1 and TRBJ2-7; D is perhaps TRBD2 (6 bases). V dropped 2 bases and J dropped 3 bases, with 14 bases sitting between them. This CDR3 region has 15 residues. Germline lookup yields CDR1 MNHNS and CDR2 SASEGT. CDR3 sequence reads: CASSELGGESYEQYF. The CDR3 DNA sequence: TGTGCCAGCAGTGAACTAGGAGGGGAGAGCTACGAGCAGTACTTC.

This CDR3 reads CASSASSYNEQFF. The CDR3 coding sequence is TGTGCCAGCAGCGCTAGCTCCTACAATGAGCAGTTCTTC. The chain uses TRBV6-6 and TRBJ2-1; D call uncertain. The V end was cut by 6 bases, the J end by 0 bases, with 6 bases between. This CDR3 region has 13 residues. Germline assignment: CDR1 MNHNY and CDR2 SVGAGI (reference sequence).

The rearrangement uses TRBV5-1 and TRBJ2-7; TRBD2 agrees at 13 bases. The CDR3 is made up of 17 amino acids. Trimming at V came to 5 bases and at J to 2 bases, leaving 10 bases not matched to a gene. Germline CDR1 reads SGHRS; CDR2 reads YFSETQ. CDR3 in amino acids: CASSSWTSGSLAYEQYF. CDR3 DNA: TGCGCCAGCAGTTCTTGGACTAGCGGGAGCCTCGCCTACGAGCAGTACTTC.

The V call is TRBV27, the J call TRBJ2-2, with 10 bases fitting TRBD2. V lost 10 bases, J lost 4 bases, and 18 bases stayed unmatched. This CDR3 has 18 residues. Germline lookup yields CDR1 MNHEY and CDR2 SMNVEV (reference sequence). The CDR3 protein is CATQPWVLAGVATGELFF. CDR3 sequence (DNA): TGTGCCACTCAGCCCTGGGTTCTAGCGGGAGTGGCCACCGGGGAGCTGTTTTTT.

The V and J genes are TRBV18 and TRBJ2-3, with D possibly TRBD2 on 5 matching bases. The germline CDR1 and CDR2 sequences are KGHSH and LQKENI. V was shortened by 3 bases and J by 2 bases, with 9 bases between the two germline ends. The CDR3 has 14 amino acids. The CDR3 DNA follows: TGTGCCAGCTCACCTTCGGGGATCACAGATACGCAGTATTTT. As protein: CASSPSGITDTQYF.

The V gene is TRBV6-4, the J gene TRBJ2-2; 7 nucleotides align to TRBD1. The V and J ends lost 2 bases and 7 bases, in that order; junction bases with no gene match: 4. This CDR3 is 14 amino acids long. The germline V gene encodes CDR1 MRHNA and CDR2 SNTAGT. The CDR3 DNA sequence: TGTGCCAGCAGTGACGGGACAGAGGTCGGGGAGCTGTTTTTT. Translating it yields CASSDGTEVGELFF.

The chain couples TRBV6-5 to TRBJ2-1, with D tentatively TRBD2 (5 bases). Germline loops: CDR1 MNHEY, CDR2 SVGAGI. V was shortened by 0 bases and J by 6 bases, with 9 bases between the two germline ends. There are 14 residues in the CDR3. CDR3 bases: TGTGCCAGCAGTTACTCAAAAGAGGGCAATGAGCAGTTCTTC. Protein sequence: CASSYSKEGNEQFF.

On this clone: In the same sample, other DNA sequences code for this CDR3. The rearrangement uses TRBV5-1 and TRBJ2-2; no firm D call. The germline V gene has CDR1 SGHRS and CDR2 YFSETQ. The CDR3 covers 14 residues. V lost 0 bases and J 1 base, leaving 4 bases between the germline ends. The chain's CDR3 is CASSLGGNTGELFF. The CDR3 coding sequence is TGCGCCAGCAGCTTGGGCGGGAACACCGGGGAGCTGTTTTTT.

This clone showed up just once. V and J are TRBV28 and TRBJ1-2; D remains unclear. The CDR3 covers 17 residues. With 5 bases removed from V and 0 bases from J, the gap between germline ends came to 19 bases. CDR1 is MDHEN, CDR2 SYDVKM, per germline. CDR3 sequence reads: CASSPRDGRSANYGYTF. CDR3 DNA sequence: TGTGCCAGCAGTCCACGGGATGGCAGGTCAGCTAACTATGGCTACACCTTC.

The gene calls are TRBV27 and TRBJ2-3; no firm D call. The CDR3 length is 12 residues. V was trimmed by 4 bases and J by 1 base, leaving 3 bases between them. Germline values: CDR1 MNHEY, CDR2 SMNVEV (reference sequence). The CDR3 is CASSSRTDTQYF. The CDR3 DNA reads as TGTGCCAGCAGTTCTCGCACAGATACGCAGTATTTT.

The chain has TRBV7-6 and TRBJ1-1, with 8 bases fitting TRBD1. Germline V gene sequence: CDR1 SGHVS, CDR2 FNYEAQ. V trimming: 5 bases; J trimming: 10 bases; junction bases outside the gene matches: 9. This CDR3 has 13 amino acids. CDR3 sequence (DNA): TGTGCCAGCAGCCACGGACAGGGAAAAACAGCTTTCTTT. Amino acids: CASSHGQGKTAFF.

The genes are TRBV6-6 and TRBJ2-7; D perhaps matches TRBD1 (7 bases). In germline, CDR1 is MNHNY, CDR2 SVGAGI (reference sequence). V was cut by 4 bases and J by 5 bases, with 12 bases left in between. The CDR3 sequence is 13 residues long. The CDR3 nucleotides read TGTGCCAGCAGTTCGACAGGGAGGCACGAGCAGTACTTC. It specifies CASSSTGRHEQYF.

This chain joins TRBV9 and TRBJ2-5; tentative D call: TRBD2 (6 bases). Trimming removed 0 bases at V and 0 bases at J, with 9 bases between. This CDR3 comprises 15 residues. Per germline, CDR1 SGDLS and CDR2 YYNGEE. The CDR3 sequence is CASSVASAYQETQYF. CDR3 sequence (DNA): TGTGCCAGCAGCGTAGCTAGCGCGTACCAAGAGACCCAGTACTTC.

The chain couples TRBV5-1 to TRBJ1-1; 7 positions agree with TRBD1. Trimming cost V 2 bases and J 10 bases; bases outside gene matches: 8. This CDR3 has 13 residues. The germline gives CDR1 SGHRS, CDR2 YFSETQ. The CDR3 is CASSFGGQGVAFF. As DNA, the CDR3 is TGCGCCAGCAGCTTTGGAGGCCAGGGGGTAGCTTTCTTT.

This clone was recorded once. The chain carries TRBV5-4 and TRBJ2-1, with 13 nucleotides matching TRBD2. V shed 0 bases, J shed 11 bases, and the junction held 8 bases outside the gene matches. Per germline, CDR1 SGHNT and CDR2 YYREEE (reference sequence). The CDR3 is 16 residues long. In nucleotides, the CDR3 is TGTGCCAGCAGCTTGGCAGAGACCGGGACTAGCGGGAAGCAGTTCTTC. Protein product: CASSLAETGTSGKQFF. Drawing the rest from reference TRBV5-4 and TRBJ2-1, the complete variable domain is ETGVTQSPTHLIKTRGQQVTLRCSSQSGHNTVSWYQQALGQGPQFIFQYYREEENGRGNFPPRFSGLQFPNYSSELNVNALELDDSALYLCASSLAETGTSGKQFFGPGTRLTVL.

This clone was observed a handful of times. The rearrangement links TRBV2 to TRBJ1-1, with D tentatively TRBD1 (5 bases). The CDR3 is 14 amino acids. V was clipped by 4 bases and J by 3 bases, with 12 bases between them. CDR1 and CDR2 from the germline V gene are SNHLY and FYNNEI. This CDR3 is CASSGWGGDTEAFF. In DNA form, the CDR3 reads TGTGCCAGCAGTGGCTGGGGGGGTGACACTGAAGCTTTCTTT.

The chain couples TRBV12-5 to TRBJ2-5; 9 bases agree with TRBD1. V was pared by 1 base and J by 2 bases, with 2 bases of the junction left unmatched. In germline, CDR1 is LGHNT, CDR2 FRNRAP. The CDR3 is 15 amino acids. In nucleotides, the CDR3 is TGTGCTAGTGGTTTGGGACAGGGGGGACAAGAGACCCAGTACTTC. Its protein is CASGLGQGGQETQYF.

This clone is a singleton in its sample. J is TRBJ2-3 and V is TRBV30, with 7 bases matching TRBD2. In germline, CDR1 is GTSNPN, CDR2 SVGIG (reference sequence). The CDR3 runs 15 residues. J was trimmed by 2 bases and V by 0 bases; bases with no gene match: 5. CDR3 nucleotide sequence: TGTGCCTGGAGTGTTGGCCTAGCGGCCACAGATACGCAGTATTTT. Protein product: CAWSVGLAATDTQYF. The variable domain in full, completed from reference TRBV30 and TRBJ2-3, reads SQTIHQWPATLVQPVGSPLSLECTVEGTSNPNLYWYRQAAGRGLQLLFYSVGIGQISSEVPQNLSASRPQDRQFILSSKKLLLSDSGFYLCAWSVGLAATDTQYFGPGTRLTVL.